The TCR beta chain described here comes from a study of metastatic and nonmetastatic thyroid tumors. Through MiXCR, TCRdb re-clonotyped the PCR reads. Found here are approximately 32,000 clones, about 18% of them singletons; the top ten hold approximately 10%. In this sample, this clone turned up a few times. The antigen is undetermined. All patients were treatment-naive before thyroid surgery. Points from the study as a whole: It was reported that TCR beta diversity was significantly higher in malignant thyroid tumors than benign nodules, in blood and tumor.

J gave up 0 bases and V 6 bases, and 4 bases lay outside the gene matches. The CDR3 has 14 amino acids. CDR1 MNHEY and CDR2 SMNVEV come from the germline V gene (reference sequence). This clonotype was sampled from a female donor with papillary thyroid cancer or a benign thyroid nodule (not recorded which). Some clones in this sample may be carry-over from other donors' samples. This chain joins TRBV27 and TRBJ2-5; 7 bases agree with TRBD1. Sequencing was performed on blood. The CDR3 loop reads CASRETGNQETQYF. The CDR3 bases are TGTGCCAGCAGAGAGACAGGGAACCAAGAGACCCAGTACTTC.